This T cell receptor beta chain was identified in a study of human T cells and chemical hapten exposure. Turning to the study itself: Patch tests applied 0.01% DPC to the upper back, read at 6 days. Diagnoses of alopecia areata, totalis or universalis occurred in mostly female patients.

This clonotype was counted a few times. Time point indicated: patch test 2, 6 weeks after DPC sensitization. The sample's treatment: therapeutic diphenylcyclopropenone sensitization with weekly scalp DPC. This CDR3 spans 15 amino acids. V trimming: 0 bases; J trimming: 2 bases; junction bases outside the gene matches: 5. Germline loops: CDR1 DFQATT, CDR2 SNEGSKA (reference sequence). TCRdb redid the calling of the RACE reads with MiXCR, one entry per CDR3 protein. The repertoire includes approximately 90,000 distinct CDR3 sequences, 9.5% to 12% of them detected once, and around 2.1% sits in the top ten.

The source material was whole blood, sampled in connection with sensitization to the hapten diphenylcyclopropenone (DPC). The clonotype originates from a man in his forties with alopecia areata. Some clones in this sample may be carry-over from other donors' samples. The rearrangement uses TRBV20-1 and TRBJ2-3; 7 positions agree with TRBD2. The CDR3 DNA sequence: TGCAGTGCTAGAGACCCTAAGCGGGACACAGATACGCAGTATTTT. It encodes CSARDPKRDTDTQYF.